Listed here are 20 T cell receptor beta chains from one sample, sequenced in a study of T cells in Graves' hyperthyroidism and ophthalmopathy (dated by TCRdb to the late 2010s). Library prep was done by multiplex PCR. The listed sequencing device is Illumina HiSeq 2000. The TCR beta CDR3 regions were amplified from the RNA transcripts. A first-round RT-PCR of the TCR CDR3 used the HTBI primer set with the Qiagen OneStep RT-PCR kit. The public sequencing data were trimmed at Q25 with fastp and processed into clonotypes with MiXCR by TCRdb, which kept only in-frame beta chains. Here each entry gathers all rows of one CDR3 protein and keeps the most common genes and DNA. The sample table lists hundreds of thousands of distinct CDR3 sequences, under 60% of them with a count of one. The top ten clones comprise roughly 8.2% of the sample. Sequenced: peripheral blood or thyroid tissue (not recorded which). These receptors were taken from a young woman with Graves' hyperthyroidism. Donor details come from another sample of the same person, matched by shared clones.

Details on this clonotype: The junction differs from germline at one of its ends, possibly a read error. The rearrangement links TRBV7-3 to TRBJ2-7; tentative D call: TRBD2 (6 bases). CDR1 and CDR2 from the germline V gene are SGHTA and FQGTGA. The CDR3 totals 15 residues. CDR3 in amino acids: CASSQEGGARYEQYF. CDR3 sequence (DNA): TGCGCCAGCAGCCAAGAAGGCGGGGCGCGCTACGAGCAGTACTTC.

This clonotype has ten or more counts. The rearrangement joins TRBV7-9 to TRBJ2-7; either TRBD1 or TRBD2 may supply D (5 bases each). The CDR3 is 14 residues long. Trimming stripped 4 bases from V and 0 bases from J, with 10 bases between. From germline, CDR1 is SEHNR and CDR2 FQNEAQ (reference sequence). The CDR3 sequence: CASSWGRTSYEQYF. The DNA of the CDR3 is TGTGCCAGCAGCTGGGGACGAACCTCCTACGAGCAGTACTTC.

The CDR3 loop is CASSQPRASGYYEQYF. The CDR3 nucleotides are TGTGCCAGCAGCCAACCTCGGGCTAGCGGTTACTACGAGCAGTACTTC. V is TRBV14 and J is TRBJ2-7; 7 positions match TRBD2. Losses at the gene ends were 2 bases for V and 3 bases for J; bases not matched to a gene: 10. The CDR3 loop spans 16 amino acids. CDR1 is SGHDN, CDR2 FVKESK, per germline.

The chain links TRBV7-8 to TRBJ2-7; D may match TRBD1 or TRBD2 (6 bases each). Between the trimmed V and J ends, which lost 5 bases and 3 bases, there was a span of 17 bases. This CDR3 comprises 15 residues. Germline V gene data show CDR1 as SGHVS and CDR2 as FQNEAQ. As DNA, the CDR3 is TGTGCCAGCAGCCACCCCCCGGGGGCGAACTACGAGCAGTACTTC. Translating gives CASSHPPGANYEQYF.

The rearrangement links TRBV29-1 to TRBJ1-2; D perhaps matches TRBD1 (5 bases). Trimming removed 8 bases from V and 6 bases from J, with 16 bases in between. The CDR3 has 12 amino acids. CDR1 and CDR2 (germline): SQVTM, ANQGSEA. CDR3 protein: CSSPRDAHGYTF. CDR3 bases: TGCAGCTCACCCCGGGACGCCCATGGCTACACCTTC. The whole variable domain, remainder taken from reference TRBV29-1 and TRBJ1-2, is SAVISQKPSRDICQRGTSLTIQCQVDSQVTMMFWYRQQPGQSLTLIATANQGSEATYESGFVIDKFPISRPNLTFSTLTVSNMSPEDSSIYLCSSPRDAHGYTFGSGTRLTVV.

This clonotype appeared many times. This rearrangement joins TRBV15 to TRBJ1-5; 7 nucleotides line up with TRBD1. From germline, CDR1 is LNHNV and CDR2 YYDKDF (reference sequence). Trimming at V came to 1 base and at J to 4 bases, leaving 4 bases not matched to a gene. The CDR3 runs to 15 residues. The CDR3 nucleotides read TGTGCCACCAGCAGAGTGCGCAGGGGGAATCAGCCCCAGCATTTT. This translates into CATSRVRRGNQPQHF.

This clonotype came up a few times. The rearrangement joins TRBV7-8 to TRBJ2-7, with a tentative D call TRBD1 (6 bases). This CDR3 is built from 17 residues. Germline CDR1 reads SGHVS; CDR2 reads FQNEAQ. V lost 4 bases and J lost 3, with 22 bases in between. DNA of the CDR3: TGTGCCAGCAGCTCGTCCGCCCCTCTGGCACAGGGCTACGAGCAGTACTTC. This codes for CASSSSAPLAQGYEQYF.

This clonotype was counted a single time. A junction end diverges from the germline sequence, so it may reflect a read error. J is TRBJ2-7 and V is TRBV29-1; weak D call: TRBD2 (6 bases). The germline V gene encodes CDR1 SQVTM and CDR2 ANQGSEA. The CDR3 covers 13 residues. Written as DNA, the CDR3 is TGCAGCGTTGATCAGGGACTTACCTATGAGCAGTACTTC. Residues: CSVDQGLTYEQYF.

This clonotype has only one observation. The CDR3 spells CASSRVDNTEAFF. CDR3 bases: TGCGCCAGCAGCCGAGTAGATAACACTGAAGCTTTCTTT. This sequence joins TRBV4-1 and TRBJ1-1; D unclear. CDR1 and CDR2 (germline): MGHRA, YSYEKL. This CDR3 region has 13 residues. The V end was cut by 4 bases, the J end by 2 bases, with 8 bases between.

V and J are TRBV7-2 and TRBJ2-7; D is uncertain. Per the germline V gene, CDR1 is SGHTA and CDR2 is FQGNSA. The length of the CDR3 is 15 residues. V was pared by 8 bases and J by 1 base, with 18 bases between. The CDR3, as DNA: TGTGCCAGCCGCCGACGGAGTGTAGGGTCCTACGAGCAGTACTTC. This codes for CASRRRSVGSYEQYF.

This clonotype showed up just a few times. The J gene is TRBJ1-4, the V gene TRBV6-1; D is undetermined. The CDR3 contains 12 residues. The ends were cut back, 6 bases at V and 0 bases at J, with 2 bases in the middle. Germline CDR1 is MNHNS and CDR2 is SASEGT. CDR3 DNA: TGTGCCAGCAGGACAACTAATGAAAAACTGTTTTTT. Translating it yields CASRTTNEKLFF.

This clonotype has only a few counts. The J gene is TRBJ2-7, the V gene TRBV9, with D possibly TRBD2 on 5 matching bases. CDR1 SGDLS and CDR2 YYNGEE come from the germline V gene. V dropped 0 bases and J dropped 2 bases, with 6 bases sitting between them. This CDR3 is built from 13 residues. For the CDR3, the DNA is TGTGCCAGCAGCGTAGATAGCGCCTACGAGCAGTACTTC. Its protein is CASSVDSAYEQYF.

In regard to this clonotype: A clone one base away is much larger, so this may be a read error. The chain carries TRBV10-3 and TRBJ1-4; TRBD1 is a possible D gene (5 bases). This CDR3 has 13 amino acids. Between the trimmed V and J ends, which lost 5 bases and 5 bases, there was a span of 9 bases. Germline loops: CDR1 ENHRY, CDR2 SYGVKD. The CDR3 here is CAISIRQNEKLFF. The CDR3 region has the DNA TGTGCCATCAGTATAAGACAGAATGAAAAACTGTTTTTT.

As regards this clonotype: This may be a read error, as it is one base from a much larger clone. The rearrangement joins TRBV10-3 to TRBJ2-7; D is undetermined. Germline assignment: CDR1 ENHRY and CDR2 SYGVKD. Trimming cost V 10 bases and J 4 bases, with 11 bases left between them. The CDR3 sequence is 11 residues long. The chain's CDR3 is CASTERYEQYF. CDR3 sequence (DNA): TGTGCCAGCACCGAGAGGTACGAGCAGTACTTC.

V and J are TRBV7-9 and TRBJ2-7; 13 positions agree with TRBD2. The germline V gene has CDR1 SEHNR and CDR2 FQNEAQ (reference sequence). The J segment lost 6 bases and the V segment lost 10 bases, leaving 24 bases of the junction unmatched. CDR3 size: 19 residues. This CDR3 is CAILGDFTGTSGIPGEQYF. CDR3 nucleotides: TGTGCCATCCTCGGGGACTTTACCGGGACTAGCGGGATCCCAGGCGAGCAGTACTTC. Variable domain in full (rest from reference TRBV7-9 and TRBJ2-7): DTGVSQNPRHKITKRGQNVTFRCDPISEHNRLYWYRQTLGQGPEFLTYFQNEAQLEKSRLLSDRFSAERPKGSFSTLEIQRTEQGDSAMYLCAILGDFTGTSGIPGEQYFGPGTRLTVT.

This chain joins TRBV12-3 or TRBV12-4 and TRBJ1-2, with D possibly being TRBD1 (6 bases). The V gene lost 2 bases and the J gene lost 4 bases, with 11 bases spanning the gap. The CDR3 contains 14 residues. CDR3 in DNA: TGTGCCAGCAGTTTAACAGGGTCACGCTATGGCTACACCTTC. This encodes CASSLTGSRYGYTF.

The chain has TRBV7-2 and TRBJ1-1; 9 bases align to TRBD1. The CDR3 runs 15 residues. V lost 5 bases, J lost 5 bases, and 9 bases stayed unmatched. Germline values: CDR1 SGHTA, CDR2 FQGNSA. CDR3 DNA: TGTGCCAGCAGCGTTGCCGGGACAGGGAGTACTGAAGCTTTCTTT. Its translation is CASSVAGTGSTEAFF.

The rearrangement joins TRBV12-3 or TRBV12-4 to TRBJ2-7, with 8 bases lining up with TRBD2. The CDR3 extends over 15 amino acids. Trimming took 7 bases from V and 0 from J; bases not matched to a gene: 8. Here the CDR3 reads CASNRAGAHSYEQYF. The CDR3 coding sequence is TGTGCCAGCAATCGAGCGGGAGCCCACTCCTACGAGCAGTACTTC.

The rearrangement links TRBV15 to TRBJ1-2; D not resolved. V dropped 10 bases and J dropped 3 bases, with 18 bases sitting between them. This CDR3 contains 14 residues. Looked up from germline, CDR1 is LNHNV and CDR2 is YYDKDF (reference sequence). The CDR3 DNA is TGTGCCAGCTCACCAAAGTCCACGCACTATGGCTACACCTTC. Translating it yields CASSPKSTHYGYTF.

A word on this clonotype: Mismatch with germline at one junction end may stem from a read error. The rearrangement links TRBV20-1 to TRBJ1-2; D might be TRBD1 (5 bases). The germline V gene encodes CDR1 DFQATT and CDR2 SNEGSKA (reference sequence). This CDR3 is 12 amino acids long. The CDR3 loop is CSATGLAGAYFF. The CDR3 DNA follows: TGCAGTGCTACGGGACTAGCGGGAGCCTATTTTTTC.